The entry that follows covers one T cell receptor (beta chain) sequence. MiXCR, applied by TCRdb to the 5' RACE reads, yields one record per CDR3 protein. This sample yields about 230,000 distinct CDR3 sequences, of which approximately 7.6% are seen a single time; approximately 5% belongs to the top ten. This record comes from a study of CD8 T cells in ankylosing spondylitis. Per germline, CDR1 SGHNT and CDR2 YYREEE (reference sequence). V was shortened by 5 bases and J by 4 bases, with 9 bases between the two germline ends. This CDR3 region has 13 residues. Sequences were obtained from blood, either unsorted or a sorted T cell fraction (not recorded which). The TCR sequence derives from a female donor with ankylosing spondylitis or in good health (not recorded which). The chain has TRBV5-4 and TRBJ2-2; unclear D gene. CDR3 coding DNA: TGTGCCAGCAGGCATTGGACCACCGGGGAGCTGTTTTTT. Translated: CASRHWTTGELFF.